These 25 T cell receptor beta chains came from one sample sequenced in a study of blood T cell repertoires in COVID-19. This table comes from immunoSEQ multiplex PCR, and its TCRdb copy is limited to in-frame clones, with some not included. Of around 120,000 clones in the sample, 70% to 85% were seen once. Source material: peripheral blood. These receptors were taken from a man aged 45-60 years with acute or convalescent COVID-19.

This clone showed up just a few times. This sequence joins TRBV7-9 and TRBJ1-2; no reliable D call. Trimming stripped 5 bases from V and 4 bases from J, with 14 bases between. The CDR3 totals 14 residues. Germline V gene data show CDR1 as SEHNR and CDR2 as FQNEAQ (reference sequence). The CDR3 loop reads CASSPGLEGYGYTF. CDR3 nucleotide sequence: TGTGCCAGCAGCCCAGGTTTAGAGGGCTATGGCTACACCTTC.

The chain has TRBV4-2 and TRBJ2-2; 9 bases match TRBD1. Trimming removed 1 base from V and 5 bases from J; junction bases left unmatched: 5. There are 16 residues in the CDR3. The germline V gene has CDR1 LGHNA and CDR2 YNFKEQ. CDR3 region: CASSQAGTGMTGELFF. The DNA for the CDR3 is TGTGCCAGCAGCCAAGCCGGGACAGGGATGACCGGGGAGCTGTTTTTT.

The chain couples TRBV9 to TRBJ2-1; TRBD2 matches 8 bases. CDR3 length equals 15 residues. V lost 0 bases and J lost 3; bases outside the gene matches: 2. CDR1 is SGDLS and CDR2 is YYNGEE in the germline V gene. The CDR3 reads CASSVGSGNYNEQFF. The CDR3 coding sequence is TGTGCCAGCAGCGTAGGTAGCGGGAACTACAATGAGCAGTTCTTC.

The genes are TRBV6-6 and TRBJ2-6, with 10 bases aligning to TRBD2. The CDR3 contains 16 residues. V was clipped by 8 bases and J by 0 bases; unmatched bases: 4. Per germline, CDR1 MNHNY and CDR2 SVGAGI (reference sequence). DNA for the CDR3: TGTGCCAGCGGAGCTAGCGGGAGCTCTGGGGCCAACGTCCTGACTTTC. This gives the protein CASGASGSSGANVLTF.

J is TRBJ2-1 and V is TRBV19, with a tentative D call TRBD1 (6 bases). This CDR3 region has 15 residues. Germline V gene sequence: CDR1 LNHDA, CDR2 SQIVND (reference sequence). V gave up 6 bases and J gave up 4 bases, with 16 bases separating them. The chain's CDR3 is CASSLRWGRYNEQFF. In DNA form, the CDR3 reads TGTGCCAGTAGCCTAAGATGGGGGCGGTACAATGAGCAGTTCTTC. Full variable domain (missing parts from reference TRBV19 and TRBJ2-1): DGGITQSPKYLFRKEGQNVTLSCEQNLNHDAMYWYRQDPGQGLRLIYYSQIVNDFQKGDIAEGYSVSREKKESFPLTVTSAQKNPTAFYLCASSLRWGRYNEQFFGPGTRLTVL.

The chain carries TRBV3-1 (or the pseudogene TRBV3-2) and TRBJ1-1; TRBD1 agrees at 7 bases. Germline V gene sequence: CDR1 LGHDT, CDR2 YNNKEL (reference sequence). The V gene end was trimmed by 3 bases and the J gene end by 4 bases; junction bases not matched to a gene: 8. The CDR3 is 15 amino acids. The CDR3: CASSHLKNRGTEAFF. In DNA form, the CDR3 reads TGTGCCAGCAGCCATCTCAAAAACAGGGGCACTGAAGCTTTCTTT.

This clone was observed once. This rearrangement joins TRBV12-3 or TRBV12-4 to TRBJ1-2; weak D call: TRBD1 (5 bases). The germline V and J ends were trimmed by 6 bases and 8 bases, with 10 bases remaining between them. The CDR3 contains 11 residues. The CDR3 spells CASSSREGYTF. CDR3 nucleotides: TGTGCCAGCAGCTCCAGGGAAGGCTACACCTTC.

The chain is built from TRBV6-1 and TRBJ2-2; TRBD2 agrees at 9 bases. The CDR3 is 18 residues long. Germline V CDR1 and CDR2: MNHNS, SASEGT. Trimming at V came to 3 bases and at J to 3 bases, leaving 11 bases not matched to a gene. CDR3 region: CASSDALLAGPDTGELFF. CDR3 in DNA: TGTGCCAGCAGTGACGCCCTTCTAGCGGGGCCGGACACCGGGGAGCTGTTTTTT.

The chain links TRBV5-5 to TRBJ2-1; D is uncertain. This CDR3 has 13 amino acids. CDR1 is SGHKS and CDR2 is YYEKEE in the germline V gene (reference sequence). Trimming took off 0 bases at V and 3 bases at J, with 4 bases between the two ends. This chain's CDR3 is CASSLDNYNEQFF. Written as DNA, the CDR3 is TGTGCCAGCAGCTTGGACAACTACAATGAGCAGTTCTTC.

The CDR3: CASSGGNEKLFF. CDR3 DNA: TGTGCCAGCAGTGGCGGTAACGAGAAACTGTTTTTT. This chain joins TRBV2 and TRBJ1-4; no firm D call. This CDR3 region has 12 residues. The V end was cut by 4 bases, the J end by 11 bases, with 11 bases between. Germline V gene sequence: CDR1 SNHLY, CDR2 FYNNEI.

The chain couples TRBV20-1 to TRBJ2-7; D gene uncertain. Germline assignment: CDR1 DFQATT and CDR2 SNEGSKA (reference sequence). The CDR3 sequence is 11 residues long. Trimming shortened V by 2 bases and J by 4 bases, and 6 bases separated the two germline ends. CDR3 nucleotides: TGCAGTGCTAGATCGGGTTACGAGCAGTACTTC. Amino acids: CSARSGYEQYF.

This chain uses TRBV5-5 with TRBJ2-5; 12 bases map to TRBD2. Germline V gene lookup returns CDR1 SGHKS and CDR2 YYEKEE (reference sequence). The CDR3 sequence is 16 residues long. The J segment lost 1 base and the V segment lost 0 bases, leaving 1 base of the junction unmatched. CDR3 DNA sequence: TGTGCCAGCAGCTTGGGACTAGCGGGGGCCCAAGAGACCCAGTACTTC. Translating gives CASSLGLAGAQETQYF.

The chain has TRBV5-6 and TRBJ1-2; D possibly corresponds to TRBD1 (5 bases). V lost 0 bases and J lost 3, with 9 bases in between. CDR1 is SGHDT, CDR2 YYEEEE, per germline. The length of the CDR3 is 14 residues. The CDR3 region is CASSLVGRDYGYTF. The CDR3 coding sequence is TGTGCCAGCAGCTTGGTGGGCAGGGACTATGGCTACACCTTC. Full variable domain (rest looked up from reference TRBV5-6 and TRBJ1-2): DAGVTQSPTHLIKTRGQQVTLRCSPKSGHDTVSWYQQALGQGPQFIFQYYEEEERQRGNFPDRFSGHQFPNYSSELNVNALLLGDSALYLCASSLVGRDYGYTFGSGTRLTVV.

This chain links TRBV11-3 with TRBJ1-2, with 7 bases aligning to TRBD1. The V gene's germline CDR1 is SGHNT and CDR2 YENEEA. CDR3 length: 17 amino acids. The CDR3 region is CAPEGQALPLLHYGYTF. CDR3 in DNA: TGTGCACCCGAAGGACAGGCTCTCCCTCTTCTCCATTATGGCTACACCTTC.

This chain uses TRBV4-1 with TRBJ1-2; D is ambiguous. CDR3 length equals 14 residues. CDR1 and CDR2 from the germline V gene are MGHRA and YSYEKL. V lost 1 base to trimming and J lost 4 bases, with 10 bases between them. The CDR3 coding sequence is TGCGCCAGCAGCCAAGGATTAGGGAGCTATGGCTACACCTTC. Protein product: CASSQGLGSYGYTF.

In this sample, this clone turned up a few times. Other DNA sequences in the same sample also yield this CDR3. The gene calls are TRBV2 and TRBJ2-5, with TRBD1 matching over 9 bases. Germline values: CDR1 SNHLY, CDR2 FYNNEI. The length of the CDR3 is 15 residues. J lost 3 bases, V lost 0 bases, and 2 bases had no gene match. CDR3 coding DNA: TGTGCCAGCAGTGAAGCAAGGACAGGGGAAGAGACCCAGTACTTC. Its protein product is CASSEARTGEETQYF.

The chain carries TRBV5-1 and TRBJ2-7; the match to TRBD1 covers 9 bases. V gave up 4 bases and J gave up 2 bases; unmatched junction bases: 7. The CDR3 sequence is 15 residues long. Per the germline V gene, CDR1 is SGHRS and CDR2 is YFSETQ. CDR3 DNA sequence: TGCGCCAGCAGCACCTCCGGGACAGGGACCTACGAGCAGTACTTC. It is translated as CASSTSGTGTYEQYF.

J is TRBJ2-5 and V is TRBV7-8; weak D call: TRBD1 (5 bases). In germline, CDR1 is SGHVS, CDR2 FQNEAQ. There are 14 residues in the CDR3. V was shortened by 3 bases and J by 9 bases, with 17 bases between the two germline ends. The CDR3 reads CASSLPGAAEAQYF. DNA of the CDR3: TGTGCCAGCAGCTTGCCTGGGGCGGCCGAGGCCCAGTACTTC.

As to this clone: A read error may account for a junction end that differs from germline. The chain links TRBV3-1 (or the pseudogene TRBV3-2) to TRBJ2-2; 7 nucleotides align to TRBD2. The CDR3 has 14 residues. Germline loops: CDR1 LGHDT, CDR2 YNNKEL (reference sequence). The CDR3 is CASSQVGGAGELFF. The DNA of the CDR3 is TGCGCCAGCAGCCAAGTGGGGGGGGCCGGGGAGCTGTTTTTT.

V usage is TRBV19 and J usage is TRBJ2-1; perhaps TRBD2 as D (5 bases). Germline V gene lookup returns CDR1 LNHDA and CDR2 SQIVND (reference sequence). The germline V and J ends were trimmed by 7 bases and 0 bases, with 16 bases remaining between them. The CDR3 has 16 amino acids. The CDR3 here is CASNLEAGLSYNEQFF. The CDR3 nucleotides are TGTGCCAGTAATTTGGAGGCAGGACTCTCCTACAATGAGCAGTTCTTC.

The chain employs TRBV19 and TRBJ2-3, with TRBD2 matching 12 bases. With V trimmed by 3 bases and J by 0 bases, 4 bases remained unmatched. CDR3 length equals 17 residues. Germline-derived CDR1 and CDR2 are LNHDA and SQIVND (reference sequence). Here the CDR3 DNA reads TGTGCCAGTAGTATCTTGGGACTAGCGGGCAGCACAGATACGCAGTATTTT. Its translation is CASSILGLAGSTDTQYF.

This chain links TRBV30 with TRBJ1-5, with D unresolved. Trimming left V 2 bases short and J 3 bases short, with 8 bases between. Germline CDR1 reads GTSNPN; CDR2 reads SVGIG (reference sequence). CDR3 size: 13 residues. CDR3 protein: CAWSWGVNQPQHF. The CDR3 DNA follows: TGTGCCTGGAGTTGGGGAGTCAATCAGCCCCAGCATTTT.

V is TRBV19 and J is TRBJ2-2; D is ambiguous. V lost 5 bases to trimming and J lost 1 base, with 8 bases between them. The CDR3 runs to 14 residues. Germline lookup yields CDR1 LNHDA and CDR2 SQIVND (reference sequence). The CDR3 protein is CASSAQVNTGELFF. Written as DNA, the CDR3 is TGTGCCAGTAGTGCACAAGTGAACACCGGGGAGCTGTTTTTT.

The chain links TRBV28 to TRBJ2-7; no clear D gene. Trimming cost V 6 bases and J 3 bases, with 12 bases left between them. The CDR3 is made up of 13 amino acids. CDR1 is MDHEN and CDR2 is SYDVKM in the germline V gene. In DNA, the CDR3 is TGTGCCAGCAGAAAACCCGCCAGCTACGAGCAGTACTTC. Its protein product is CASRKPASYEQYF.

CDR3 residues: CASSLGLAGGPDTQYF. The CDR3 DNA reads as TGTGCCAGCAGTTTGGGCCTAGCGGGAGGGCCCGATACGCAGTATTTT. The chain carries TRBV28 and TRBJ2-3; 12 nucleotides align to TRBD2. The CDR3 covers 16 residues. The junction had 7 bases not matched to a gene; V was cut back by 3 bases and J by 6 bases. From germline, CDR1 is MDHEN and CDR2 SYDVKM.